The 23 T cell receptor beta chains given below trace back to one sample, sequenced in a study of identical twins. Each CDR3 protein is one row after TCRdb ran MiXCR on the 5' RACE reads. The sample shows 300,000 to 350,000 distinct CDR3 sequences, roughly an eighth of them seen only once. The same specimen was also included in a second study, on yellow fever vaccine responses in identical twins.

Source material: CD8+ T cells sorted from blood. The receptors shown here come from a woman between 18 and 29 years old in good health.

This clonotype was seen a handful of times. This chain connects TRBV27 to TRBJ2-2; possible D gene TRBD2, 7 bases. The V gene's germline CDR1 is MNHEY and CDR2 SMNVEV (reference sequence). Trimming shortened V by 4 bases and J by 6 bases, and 15 bases separated the two germline ends. The CDR3 length is 15 residues. This CDR3 is CASSSAWGGPGELFF. Written as DNA, the CDR3 is TGTGCCAGCAGTTCAGCCTGGGGGGGGCCCGGGGAGCTGTTTTTT.

J is TRBJ2-5 and V is TRBV5-1; no definite D call. The CDR3 has 14 residues. Germline values: CDR1 SGHRS, CDR2 YFSETQ. Trimming removed 1 base at V and 2 bases at J, with 9 bases between. The CDR3, as DNA: TGCGCCAGCAGCTTGTACAGTCAACAAGAGACCCAGTACTTC. This sequence encodes CASSLYSQQETQYF.

The genes are TRBV3-1 and TRBJ1-5; D gene ambiguous. CDR1 is LGHDT and CDR2 is YNNKEL in the germline V gene (reference sequence). The V gene lost 1 base and the J gene lost 7 bases, with 8 bases spanning the gap. The CDR3 has 13 amino acids. The CDR3 coding sequence is TGTGCCAGCAGCCAAGTTGAGGGACAGCCCCAGCATTTT. Its protein is CASSQVEGQPQHF.

This clonotype came up a few times. The genes are TRBV5-1 and TRBJ2-5; 9 bases agree with TRBD2. CDR1 is SGHRS and CDR2 is YFSETQ in the germline V gene. The CDR3 spans 15 residues. V was pared by 0 bases and J by 1 base, with 1 base of the junction left unmatched. The CDR3 nucleotides are TGCGCCAGCAGCTTGGAAGCGGGAGGCCAAGAGACCCAGTACTTC. Translating it yields CASSLEAGGQETQYF.

This rearrangement joins TRBV29-1 to TRBJ2-1; 13 positions match TRBD2. The CDR3 contains 17 residues. The junction had 9 bases not matched to a gene; V was cut back by 7 bases and J by 0 bases. The germline V gene has CDR1 SQVTM and CDR2 ANQGSEA. CDR3 protein: CSATGLAGASSYNEQFF. DNA of the CDR3: TGCAGCGCCACTGGACTAGCGGGAGCAAGCTCCTACAATGAGCAGTTCTTC.

This clonotype was seen ten or more times. The chain recombines TRBV4-1 with TRBJ2-7, with 10 bases identical to TRBD2. With 1 base clipped from V and 4 bases from J, the junction kept 4 bases outside the gene matches. The CDR3 has 15 residues. Germline CDR1 and CDR2: MGHRA and YSYEKL. This CDR3 is CASSQVASGSYEQYF. CDR3 sequence (DNA): TGCGCCAGCAGCCAAGTCGCTAGCGGGAGTTACGAGCAGTACTTC.

The chain links TRBV7-9 to TRBJ2-4; D is perhaps TRBD2 (6 bases). This CDR3 is 16 amino acids long. Germline V gene sequence: CDR1 SEHNR, CDR2 FQNEAQ (reference sequence). V lost 7 bases and J 4 bases, leaving 20 bases between the germline ends. CDR3 nucleotide sequence: TGTGCCAGCACCCCCCCAGGAGGGATAGCGAAAAACATTCAGTACTTC. Translation gives CASTPPGGIAKNIQYF.

The chain uses TRBV28 and TRBJ2-2, with 7 bases matching TRBD2. This CDR3 has 15 amino acids. The V and J ends lost 4 bases and 3 bases, in that order; junction bases with no gene match: 5. CDR1 and CDR2 from the germline V gene are MDHEN and SYDVKM. The CDR3 sequence is CASSSPTSDTGELFF. Written as DNA, the CDR3 is TGTGCCAGCAGTTCACCCACTAGCGACACCGGGGAGCTGTTTTTT.

This clonotype was counted between two and nine times. The chain employs TRBV12-3 or TRBV12-4 and TRBJ1-4; D is unresolved. Deletions cut 7 bases from V and 8 bases from J, with 8 bases between. This CDR3 contains 11 residues. CDR3 amino acids: CASTQGEKLFF. The CDR3 DNA reads TGTGCCAGCACCCAAGGAGAAAAACTGTTTTTT.

This clonotype has more than one count but fewer than ten. The chain carries TRBV28 and TRBJ2-6; D uncertain. V was trimmed by 7 bases and J by 0 bases, leaving 22 bases between them. CDR1 and CDR2 (germline): MDHEN, SYDVKM. CDR3 length equals 19 residues. For the CDR3, the DNA is TGTGCCAGCACCACCCCATATTTGTATGCCCGCTCTGGGGCCAACGTCCTGACTTTC. This gives the protein CASTTPYLYARSGANVLTF.

This chain joins TRBV4-1 and TRBJ1-5; D gene uncertain. The CDR3 is 16 amino acids. Germline-derived CDR1 and CDR2 are MGHRA and YSYEKL. V dropped 0 bases and J dropped 1 base, with 10 bases sitting between them. The CDR3 DNA is TGCGCCAGCAGCCAAGATTCCGGAGCAAGCAATCAGCCCCAGCATTTT. It yields the protein CASSQDSGASNQPQHF.

In its sample, this clonotype was seen a few times. The chain couples TRBV10-1 to TRBJ1-5; TRBD1 matches at 11 bases. From germline, CDR1 is WNHNN and CDR2 SYGVQD (reference sequence). This CDR3 spans 14 amino acids. The trim removed 6 bases at V and 7 bases at J, leaving 5 bases unmatched. CDR3 sequence reads: CASSSGTGGQPQHF. The CDR3, as DNA: TGCGCCAGCAGCTCCGGGACAGGGGGACAGCCCCAGCATTTT.

The chain is built from TRBV28 and TRBJ1-1; D perhaps matches TRBD1 (5 bases). CDR1 MDHEN and CDR2 SYDVKM come from the germline V gene. This CDR3 region has 13 residues. V shed 8 bases and J shed 10 bases, with 20 bases lying between them. The CDR3 spells CASEENRDLGAFF. CDR3 bases: TGTGCCAGCGAAGAGAACCGGGACTTAGGAGCTTTCTTT.

This clonotype occurred a few times. The J gene is TRBJ1-5, the V gene TRBV24-1, with TRBD1 identical over 7 bases. With V trimmed by 6 bases and J by 4 bases, 5 bases remained unmatched. The CDR3 is 14 residues long. In germline, CDR1 is KGHDR, CDR2 SFDVKD. CDR3 in amino acids: CATSKQGFNQPQHF. CDR3 DNA: TGTGCCACCAGTAAACAGGGGTTTAATCAGCCCCAGCATTTT.

This clonotype was recorded many times. This chain joins TRBV6-2 or TRBV6-3 and TRBJ2-7; D call uncertain. The CDR3 is made up of 15 amino acids. CDR1 is MNHEY and CDR2 is SVGEGT in the germline V gene. The V end lost 4 bases, the J end lost 1 base, and 14 bases lay between the germline ends. The CDR3 DNA reads TGTGCCAGCAGTTCCGCCCAGGACGGGTCCTACGAGCAGTACTTC. Protein product: CASSSAQDGSYEQYF.

With respect to this clonotype: The junction and the germline gene differ at one end; a read error may be behind it. In DNA, the CDR3 is TGCGCCAGCAGGCAAGAGACTAGCGGGAGGGCCTTTGAGCAGTTCTTC. Translation: CASRQETSGRAFEQFF. The genes are TRBV4-1 and TRBJ2-1, with TRBD2 matching over 14 bases. Germline CDR1 and CDR2: MGHRA and YSYEKL. The length of the CDR3 is 16 residues.

This clonotype was recorded a few times. The chain has TRBV24-1 and TRBJ2-7, with D perhaps given as TRBD1 or TRBD2 (5 bases each). The CDR3 consists of 15 residues. The germline V and J ends were trimmed by 0 bases and 4 bases, with 12 bases remaining between them. Germline loops: CDR1 KGHDR, CDR2 SFDVKD. CDR3 coding DNA: TGTGCCACCAGTGATTTGGTGGGTGGGGGATACGAGCAGTACGTC. This sequence encodes CATSDLVGGGYEQYV.

This clonotype occurred many times. The chain is built from TRBV14 and TRBJ2-3; D uncertain. V was pared by 0 bases and J by 6 bases, with 19 bases between. CDR3 length: 17 residues. Germline CDR1 and CDR2: SGHDN and FVKESK. The CDR3 sequence: CASSQDWRKGTVDTQYF. CDR3 coding DNA: TGTGCCAGCAGCCAAGATTGGAGAAAGGGTACGGTCGATACGCAGTATTTT.

The chain employs TRBV2 and TRBJ2-2; possible D gene TRBD2, 5 bases. There are 12 residues in the CDR3. Germline V CDR1 and CDR2: SNHLY, FYNNEI. Between the trimmed V and J ends, which lost 10 bases and 5 bases, there was a span of 11 bases. The CDR3 nucleotides read TGTGCCAAACTAGGCGGGACCGGGGAGCTGTTTTTT. As protein: CAKLGGTGELFF.

The V call is TRBV4-1, the J call TRBJ2-1, with D perhaps TRBD1 or TRBD2 (5 bases each). The CDR3 length is 15 residues. In germline, CDR1 is MGHRA, CDR2 YSYEKL. V was shortened by 3 bases and J by 6 bases, with 15 bases between the two germline ends. The CDR3 DNA reads TGCGCCAGCAGCCAGGGGGTTGTAAGCGGCAATGAGCAGTTCTTC. This gives the protein CASSQGVVSGNEQFF.

This clonotype turned up a few times. The chain joins TRBV24-1 to TRBJ1-1; D is unclear. The germline V and J ends were trimmed by 7 bases and 1 base, with 12 bases remaining between them. CDR3 size: 14 residues. The V gene's germline CDR1 is KGHDR and CDR2 SFDVKD. The CDR3 loop is CATSQAGWNTEAFF. The DNA of the CDR3 is TGTGCCACCAGCCAGGCAGGATGGAACACTGAAGCTTTCTTT.

The rearrangement joins TRBV27 to TRBJ2-1; 12 bases match TRBD2. The V gene end was trimmed by 2 bases and the J gene end by 7 bases; junction bases not matched to a gene: 3. Germline values: CDR1 MNHEY, CDR2 SMNVEV (reference sequence). There are 15 residues in the CDR3. Here the CDR3 reads CASSLIGTSGNEQFF. CDR3 DNA sequence: TGTGCCAGCAGTTTAATAGGGACTAGCGGGAATGAGCAGTTCTTC.

This clonotype was observed a handful of times. The chain carries TRBV27 and TRBJ2-1; 9 bases line up with TRBD2. The germline CDR1 and CDR2 sequences are MNHEY and SMNVEV (reference sequence). J lost 6 bases, V lost 5 bases, and 8 bases had no gene match. CDR3 size: 15 residues. The CDR3 DNA reads TGTGCCAGCAGTAGCGGGGGGCTGGTTAGCAATGAGCAGTTCTTC. Encoded protein: CASSSGGLVSNEQFF.